One and the same sample provided the 9 T cell receptor beta chains below, sequenced in a study of cytomegalovirus exposure and HLA in healthy donors. It was with 60 Vbeta and 13 Jbeta primers that the PCR ran. Assay used: immunoSEQ multiplex PCR; TCRdb lists only in-frame clones, some missing. The sample has 95,000 to 150,000 clones; around 76% are singletons. The sample taken for sequencing was PBMCs. The receptors originated from a man in his fifties or sixties in good health and CMV-seropositive.

The chain uses TRBV20-1 and TRBJ2-3; D gene unclear. CDR1 is DFQATT, CDR2 SNEGSKA, per germline (reference sequence). Trimming left V 4 bases short and J 3 bases short, with 5 bases between. The CDR3 spans 11 residues. CDR3 sequence reads: CSATTTDTQYF. The CDR3 DNA sequence: TGCAGTGCTACTACTACAGATACGCAGTATTTT.

V gene TRBV6-1 combines with J gene TRBJ2-7, with 7 nucleotides matching TRBD1. Losses at the gene ends were 0 bases for V and 3 bases for J; bases not matched to a gene: 11. Germline V gene lookup returns CDR1 MNHNS and CDR2 SASEGT. The CDR3 is 17 amino acids. The CDR3 protein is CASSEAVDRVVGYEQYF. The CDR3 bases are TGTGCCAGCAGTGAAGCGGTTGACAGGGTTGTCGGCTACGAGCAGTACTTC.

This clone was picked up a small number of times. The chain combines TRBV6-1 with TRBJ2-2, with D possibly matching TRBD1 (7 bases). CDR3 size: 15 residues. The V gene's germline CDR1 is MNHNS and CDR2 SASEGT. With 5 bases removed from V and 3 bases from J, the gap between germline ends came to 13 bases. The CDR3 loop is CASSPRGVYTGELFF. In DNA form, the CDR3 reads TGTGCCAGCAGTCCCAGGGGGGTGTACACCGGGGAGCTGTTTTTT.

This sequence joins TRBV19 and TRBJ1-5, with 8 bases fitting TRBD1. Unmatched junction bases numbered 6, after V lost 5 bases and J lost 6 bases. Germline lookup yields CDR1 LNHDA and CDR2 SQIVND (reference sequence). The CDR3 runs to 14 residues. The CDR3 DNA sequence: TGTGCCAGTAGTGTGACAGGGGAAGGTCAGCCCCAGCATTTT. Its translation is CASSVTGEGQPQHF.

The chain has TRBV30 and TRBJ2-7, with 7 bases fitting TRBD1. Unmatched junction bases numbered 7, after V lost 8 bases and J lost 3 bases. The germline V gene has CDR1 GTSNPN and CDR2 SVGIG (reference sequence). The CDR3 totals 12 residues. The chain's CDR3 is CAQRQGLYEQYF. The CDR3 coding sequence is TGTGCCCAACGACAGGGTCTCTACGAGCAGTACTTC.

V is TRBV2 and J is TRBJ2-7, with a possible D match to TRBD2 (7 bases). Germline V CDR1 and CDR2: SNHLY, FYNNEI. This CDR3 has 16 residues. Trimming pared 8 bases from V and 1 base from J, leaving 21 bases between. CDR3: CASHSRGAEASYEQYF. The CDR3 nucleotides read TGTGCCAGCCACTCCCGGGGGGCGGAGGCGTCCTACGAGCAGTACTTC.

The gene calls are TRBV4-1 and TRBJ2-1, with a weak D call TRBD2 (6 bases). The germline V gene has CDR1 MGHRA and CDR2 YSYEKL. This CDR3 contains 15 residues. Trimming took off 0 bases at V and 10 bases at J, with 16 bases between the two ends. The CDR3 is CASSQDGTPVLEQFF. CDR3 DNA: TGCGCCAGCAGCCAAGACGGGACTCCCGTTCTGGAGCAGTTCTTC.

The chain uses TRBV7-9 and TRBJ1-3; D not certain. The germline CDR1 and CDR2 sequences are SEHNR and FQNEAQ (reference sequence). V gave up 3 bases and J gave up 0 bases, with 9 bases separating them. The CDR3 is made up of 15 amino acids. The chain's CDR3 is CASSFPVNSGNTIYF. Here the CDR3 DNA reads TGTGCCAGCAGCTTCCCAGTGAACTCTGGAAACACCATATATTTT.

The chain couples TRBV6-5 to TRBJ1-2, with 7 bases matching TRBD1. V dropped 6 bases and J dropped 3; count of bases not matched to a gene: 4. The CDR3 contains 13 residues. The germline V gene encodes CDR1 MNHEY and CDR2 SVGAGI. CDR3: CASSRQGYYGYTF. Written as DNA, the CDR3 is TGTGCCAGCAGCAGACAGGGCTACTATGGCTACACCTTC.